This TCR beta chain was sequenced for a study of T cells after yellow fever vaccination. The TCR cDNA carried a universal primer site and UMIs from 5'RACE template switching. TCRdb used MiXCR to reprocess the 5' RACE reads, holding one entry per CDR3 protein. Of approximately 120,000 distinct CDR3 sequences in the sample, 7.5% to 10% are singletons; the top ten hold 40%. The germline V and J ends were trimmed by 2 bases and 5 bases, with 10 bases remaining between them. The germline V gene has CDR1 GTSNPN and CDR2 SVGIG (reference sequence). The CDR3 length is 12 residues. The chain links TRBV30 to TRBJ2-7; the D gene is possibly TRBD1 (5 bases). This sequence was found in a man aged 18 to 29 who received the YFV17D yellow fever vaccine. The sequenced sample was CD8+ T cells sorted from PBMCs, obtained on the day of the yellow fever booster vaccination. CDR3 protein: CAWSFRADEQYF. CDR3 sequence (DNA): TGTGCCTGGAGTTTCAGGGCGGACGAGCAGTACTTC.